The present entry profiles one T cell receptor beta chain with its context. Its antigen is unknown. The sample holds no much larger clone one base away, and base qualities are not on file. Patients with a history of autoimmune disease or receiving systemic immunosuppression were excluded from the trial. Peripheral blood for TCR sequencing was drawn from every dose cohort at baseline, at cycle 4 day 1 and at cycle 7 day 1. Samples were obtained from an open-label, multicenter, first-in-human phase I dose-escalation trial of ivuxolimab. The trial enrolled adults with locally advanced or metastatic head and neck squamous cell, hepatocellular, melanoma or renal cell carcinoma. Before TCR sequencing, CD4+ and CD8+ T cells were separately sorted from peripheral blood. The sample belongs to a study of OX40 agonist ivuxolimab in advanced cancers. Context from the whole study: Ivuxolimab was an agonistic, fully human IgG2 monoclonal antibody directed against OX40 (CD134), a costimulatory receptor. Intravenous ivuxolimab was administered to patients every 2 weeks at six dose levels: 0.01, 0.1, 0.3, 1.5, 3 and 10 mg/kg. Among the approximately 50 dose-escalation patients, approximately 20 had hepatocellular carcinoma, some 15 melanoma, 9 renal cell carcinoma and 9 head and neck cancer. In the dose-escalation cohort, 65% to 85% of patients were male, and the mean age was approximately 60 years with a range of roughly 23 to 79. Patients were allowed to have had prior anti-PD-1, anti-PD-L1 or anti-CTLA-4 therapy, and 40% of the dose-escalation patients had been treated with checkpoint inhibitors. Three dose-escalation patients achieved partial responses, one with hepatocellular carcinoma and two with cutaneous melanoma. Peripheral TCRbeta sequencing was intended to test whether TCR sequence diversity was altered and clonal T-cell expansion was caused by ivuxolimab. The paper reports the monotherapy dose-escalation portion (N of about 50 patients) of the phase I ivuxolimab trial.

From a lookup of the germline V gene, CDR1 and CDR2 are SGHRS and YFSETQ. V was cut back by 2 bases and J by 7 bases, leaving a gap of 16 bases between them. The cysteine opens and the phenylalanine closes a CDR3 of 14 amino acids. Of all the DNA, just the CDR3 is kept, 42 bases in frame from base 1. For sequencing of the TCRbeta CDR3 region, genomic DNA was extracted from the sorted cells. The immunoSEQ Assay was used for sequencing of TCRbeta CDR3 regions. The table was pulled from immuneACCESS by TCRdb, which kept in-frame rearrangements only. Such tables lose some clones; where checked, under half of the loss comes from unresolved V genes, and the rest has no known cause. The sample records tens of thousands of clones, approximately 87% of which are singletons. The top ten hold about 3.1% of the sample. The full study reports these points: The antigen specificity of the peripheral T cells that underwent clonal expansion was not determined. At doses from 0.1 to 3.0 mg/kg, clonal expansion was seen in both CD4+ and CD8+ blood T cells between baseline and week 6. Low levels of normalized T-cell clonal expansion were also seen in some nonresponding patients. In the 0.1-3.0 mg/kg groups, partial responders were among the patients with the lowest normalized peripheral clonal expansion, particularly in CD8+ T cells. After ivuxolimab, more expanded clones were found on average in CD8+ T cells than in CD4+ T cells.

This specimen consisted of CD4+ or CD8+ T cells sorted from blood, obtained in a trial of the OX40 agonist ivuxolimab. The receptor comes from an adult with an advanced solid tumor such as melanoma, head and neck, liver or kidney cancer. The rearrangement combines TRBV5-1 with TRBJ2-7, and TRBD2 may be the D gene, going by 6 matching bases. This receptor has the CDR3 CASSFSSTAGEQYF. The bases are TGCGCCAGCAGCTTTAGCTCGACGGCGGGGGAGCAGTACTTC.